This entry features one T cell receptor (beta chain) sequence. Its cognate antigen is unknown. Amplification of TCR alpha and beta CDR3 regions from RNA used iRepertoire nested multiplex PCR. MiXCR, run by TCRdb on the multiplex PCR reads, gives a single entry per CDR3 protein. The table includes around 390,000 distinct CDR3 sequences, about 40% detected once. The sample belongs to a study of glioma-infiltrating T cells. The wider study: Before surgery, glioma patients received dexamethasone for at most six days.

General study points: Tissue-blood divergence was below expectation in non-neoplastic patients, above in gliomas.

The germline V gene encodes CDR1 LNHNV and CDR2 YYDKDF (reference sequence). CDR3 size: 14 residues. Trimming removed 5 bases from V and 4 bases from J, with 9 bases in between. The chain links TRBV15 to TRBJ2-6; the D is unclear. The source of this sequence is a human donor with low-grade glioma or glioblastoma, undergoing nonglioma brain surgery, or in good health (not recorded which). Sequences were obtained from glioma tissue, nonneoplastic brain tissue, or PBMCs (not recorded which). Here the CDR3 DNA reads TGTGCCACCAGCCGTACCCGGGGGGCCAACGTCCTGACTTTC. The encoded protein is CATSRTRGANVLTF.